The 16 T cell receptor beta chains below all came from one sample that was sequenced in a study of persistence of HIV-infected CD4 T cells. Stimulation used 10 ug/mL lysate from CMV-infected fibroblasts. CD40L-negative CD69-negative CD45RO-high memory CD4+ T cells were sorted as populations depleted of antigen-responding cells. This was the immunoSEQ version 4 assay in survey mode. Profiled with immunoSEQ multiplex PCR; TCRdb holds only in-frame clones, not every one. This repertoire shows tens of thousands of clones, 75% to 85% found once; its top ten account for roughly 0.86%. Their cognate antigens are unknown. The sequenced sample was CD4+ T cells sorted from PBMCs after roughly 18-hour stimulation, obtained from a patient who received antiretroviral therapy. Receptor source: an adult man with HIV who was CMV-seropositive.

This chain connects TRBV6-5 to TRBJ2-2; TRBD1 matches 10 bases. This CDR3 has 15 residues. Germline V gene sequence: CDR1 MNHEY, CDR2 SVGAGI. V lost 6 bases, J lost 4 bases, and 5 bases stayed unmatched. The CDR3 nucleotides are TGTGCCAGCAGCACCGGGACAGGGGCCACCGGGGAGCTGTTTTTT. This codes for CASSTGTGATGELFF.

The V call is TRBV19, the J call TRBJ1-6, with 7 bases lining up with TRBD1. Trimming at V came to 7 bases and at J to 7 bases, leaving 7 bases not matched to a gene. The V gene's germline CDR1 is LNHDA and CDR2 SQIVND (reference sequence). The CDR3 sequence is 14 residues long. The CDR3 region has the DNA TGTGCCAGTACCTCCGAGACAGGGAATTCACCCCTCCACTTT. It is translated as CASTSETGNSPLHF. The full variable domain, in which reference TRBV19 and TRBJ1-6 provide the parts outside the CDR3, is DGGITQSPKYLFRKEGQNVTLSCEQNLNHDAMYWYRQDPGQGLRLIYYSQIVNDFQKGDIAEGYSVSREKKESFPLTVTSAQKNPTAFYLCASTSETGNSPLHFGNGTRLTVT.

CDR3 coding DNA: TGTGCCACCTTGGCGCAGGTACGCAATCAGCCCCAGCATTTT. Translating gives CATLAQVRNQPQHF. The rearrangement joins TRBV5-4 to TRBJ1-5; D not certain. The CDR3 covers 14 residues. Trimming pared 9 bases from V and 2 bases from J, leaving 15 bases between. Germline-derived CDR1 and CDR2 are SGHNT and YYREEE (reference sequence).

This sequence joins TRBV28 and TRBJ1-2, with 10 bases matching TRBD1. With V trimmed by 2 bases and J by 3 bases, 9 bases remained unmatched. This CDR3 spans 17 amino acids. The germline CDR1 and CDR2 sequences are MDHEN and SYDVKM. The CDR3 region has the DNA TGTGCCAGCAGTTTAACCCGCGACAGGGGGCTTGACTATGGCTACACCTTC. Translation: CASSLTRDRGLDYGYTF.

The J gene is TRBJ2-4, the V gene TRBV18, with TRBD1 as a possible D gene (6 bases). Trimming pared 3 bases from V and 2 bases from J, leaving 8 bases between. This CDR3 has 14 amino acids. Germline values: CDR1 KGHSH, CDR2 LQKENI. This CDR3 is CASSPTGSKNIQYF. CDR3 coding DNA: TGTGCCAGCTCACCTACAGGGTCCAAAAACATTCAGTACTTC.

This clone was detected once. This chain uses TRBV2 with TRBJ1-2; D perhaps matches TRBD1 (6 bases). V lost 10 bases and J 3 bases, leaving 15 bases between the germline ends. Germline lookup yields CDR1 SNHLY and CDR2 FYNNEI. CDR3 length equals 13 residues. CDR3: CATSGGGHYGYTF. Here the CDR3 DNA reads TGTGCCACCTCTGGGGGGGGCCACTATGGCTACACCTTC.

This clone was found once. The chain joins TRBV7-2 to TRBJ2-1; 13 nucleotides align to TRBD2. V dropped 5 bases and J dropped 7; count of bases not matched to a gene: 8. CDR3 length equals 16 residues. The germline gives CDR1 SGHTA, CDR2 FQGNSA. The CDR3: CASSALLAGGRNEQFF. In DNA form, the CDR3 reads TGTGCCAGCAGCGCACTACTAGCGGGGGGGCGGAATGAGCAGTTCTTC.

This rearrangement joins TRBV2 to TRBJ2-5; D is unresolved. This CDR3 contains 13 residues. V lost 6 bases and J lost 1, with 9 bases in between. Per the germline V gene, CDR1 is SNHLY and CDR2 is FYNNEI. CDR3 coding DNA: TGTGCCAGCAGGGTTATTCTCCAAGAGACCCAGTACTTC. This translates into CASRVILQETQYF.

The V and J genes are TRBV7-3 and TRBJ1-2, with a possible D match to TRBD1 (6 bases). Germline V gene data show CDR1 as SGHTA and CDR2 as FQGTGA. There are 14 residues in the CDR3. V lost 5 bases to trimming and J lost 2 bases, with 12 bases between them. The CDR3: CASSQRRGNYGYTF. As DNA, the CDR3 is TGTGCCAGCAGCCAACGGAGGGGGAACTATGGCTACACCTTC.

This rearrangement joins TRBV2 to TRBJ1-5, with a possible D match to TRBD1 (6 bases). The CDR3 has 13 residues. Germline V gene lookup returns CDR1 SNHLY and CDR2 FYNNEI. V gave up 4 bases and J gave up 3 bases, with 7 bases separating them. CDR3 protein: CASSGQVNQPQHF. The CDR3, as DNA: TGTGCCAGCAGTGGACAGGTCAATCAGCCCCAGCATTTT.

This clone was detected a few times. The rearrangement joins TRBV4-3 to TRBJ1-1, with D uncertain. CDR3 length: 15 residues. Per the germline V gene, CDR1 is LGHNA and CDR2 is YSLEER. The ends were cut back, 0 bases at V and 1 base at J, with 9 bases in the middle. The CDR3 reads CASSQDSGGNTEAFF. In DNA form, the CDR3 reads TGCGCCAGCAGCCAAGATAGTGGTGGGAACACTGAAGCTTTCTTT.

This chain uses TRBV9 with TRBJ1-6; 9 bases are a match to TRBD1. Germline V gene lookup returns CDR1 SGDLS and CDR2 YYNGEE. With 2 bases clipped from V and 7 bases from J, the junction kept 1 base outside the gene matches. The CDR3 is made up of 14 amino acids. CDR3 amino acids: CASSVGTGNSPLHF. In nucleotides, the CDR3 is TGTGCCAGCAGCGTCGGGACAGGGAATTCACCCCTCCACTTT.

The CDR3 reads CASSLGRTTGELFF. The CDR3 nucleotides are TGTGCCAGCAGCCTGGGACGGACTACCGGGGAGCTGTTTTTT. The chain joins TRBV11-3 to TRBJ2-2; either TRBD1 or TRBD2 may fit D (5 bases each). Trimming pared 5 bases from V and 5 bases from J, leaving 12 bases between. The CDR3 covers 14 residues. Germline V gene lookup returns CDR1 SGHNT and CDR2 YENEEA.

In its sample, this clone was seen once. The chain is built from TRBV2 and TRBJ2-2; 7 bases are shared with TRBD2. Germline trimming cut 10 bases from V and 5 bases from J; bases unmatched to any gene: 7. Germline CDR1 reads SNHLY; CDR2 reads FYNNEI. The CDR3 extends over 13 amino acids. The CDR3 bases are TGTGCCACCCAAGAAGCGGGGACCGGGGAGCTGTTTTTT. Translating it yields CATQEAGTGELFF. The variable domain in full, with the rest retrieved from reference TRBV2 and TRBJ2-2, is EPEVTQTPSHQVTQMGQEVILRCVPISNHLYFYWYRQILGQKVEFLVSFYNNEISEKSEIFDDQFSVERPDGSNFTLKIRSTKLEDSAMYFCATQEAGTGELFFGEGSRLTVL.

CDR3 sequence: CASGRGAREKLFF. The CDR3, as DNA: TGCGCCAGCGGTCGGGGGGCGCGAGAAAAACTGTTTTTT. V and J are TRBV4-3 and TRBJ1-4; perhaps TRBD1 as D (6 bases). The V end was cut by 8 bases, the J end by 8 bases, with 15 bases between. This CDR3 comprises 13 residues. Germline-derived CDR1 and CDR2 are LGHNA and YSLEER.

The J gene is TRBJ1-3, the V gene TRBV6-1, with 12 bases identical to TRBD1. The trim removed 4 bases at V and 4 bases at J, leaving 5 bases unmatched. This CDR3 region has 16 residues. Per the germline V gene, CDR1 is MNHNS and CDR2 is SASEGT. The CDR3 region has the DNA TGTGCCAGCAGTGCCGGGACAGGGGGCTTCGGAAACACCATATATTTT. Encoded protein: CASSAGTGGFGNTIYF.